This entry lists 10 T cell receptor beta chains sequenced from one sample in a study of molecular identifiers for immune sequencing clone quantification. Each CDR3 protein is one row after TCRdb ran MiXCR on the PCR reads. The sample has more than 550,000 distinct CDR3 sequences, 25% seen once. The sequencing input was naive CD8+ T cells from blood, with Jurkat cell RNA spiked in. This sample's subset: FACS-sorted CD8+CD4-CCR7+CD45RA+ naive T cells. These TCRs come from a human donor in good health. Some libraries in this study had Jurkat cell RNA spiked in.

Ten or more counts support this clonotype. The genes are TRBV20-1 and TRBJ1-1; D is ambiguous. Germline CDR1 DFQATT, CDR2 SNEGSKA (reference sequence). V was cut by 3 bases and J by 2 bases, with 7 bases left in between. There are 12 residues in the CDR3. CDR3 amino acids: CSARSRNTEAFF. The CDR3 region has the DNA TGCAGTGCTAGGTCCCGAAACACTGAAGCTTTCTTT.

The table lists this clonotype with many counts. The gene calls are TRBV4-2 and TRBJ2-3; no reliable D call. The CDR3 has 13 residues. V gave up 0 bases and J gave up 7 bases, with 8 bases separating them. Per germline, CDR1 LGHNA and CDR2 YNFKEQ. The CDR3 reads CASSQEILYTQYF. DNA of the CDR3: TGTGCCAGCAGCCAAGAAATCCTGTATACGCAGTATTTT.

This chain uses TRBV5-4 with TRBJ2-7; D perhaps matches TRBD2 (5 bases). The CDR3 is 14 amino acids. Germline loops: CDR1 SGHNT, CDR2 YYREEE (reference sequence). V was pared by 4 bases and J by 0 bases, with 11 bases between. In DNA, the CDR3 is TGTGCCAGCAGCACAAGGACTGGCTCCTACGAGCAGTACTTC. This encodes CASSTRTGSYEQYF.

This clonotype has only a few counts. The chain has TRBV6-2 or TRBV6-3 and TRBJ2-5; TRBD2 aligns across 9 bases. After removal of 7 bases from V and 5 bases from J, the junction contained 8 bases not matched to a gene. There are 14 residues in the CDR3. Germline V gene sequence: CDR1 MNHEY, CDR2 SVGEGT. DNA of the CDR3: TGTGCCAGCACGGCTAGCGGGACCTGGGAGACCCAGTACTTC. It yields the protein CASTASGTWETQYF.

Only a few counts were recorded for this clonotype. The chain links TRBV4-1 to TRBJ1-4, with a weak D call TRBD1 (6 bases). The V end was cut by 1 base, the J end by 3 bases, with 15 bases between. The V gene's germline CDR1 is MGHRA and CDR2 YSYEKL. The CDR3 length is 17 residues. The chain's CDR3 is CASSQGDIRPANEKLFF. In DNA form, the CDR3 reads TGCGCCAGCAGCCAAGGGGACATCCGACCGGCTAATGAAAAACTGTTTTTT.

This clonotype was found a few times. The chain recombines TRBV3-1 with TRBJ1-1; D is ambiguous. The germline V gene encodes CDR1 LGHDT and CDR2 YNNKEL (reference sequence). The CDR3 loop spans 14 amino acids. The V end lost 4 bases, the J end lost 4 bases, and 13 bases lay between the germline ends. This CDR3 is CASSPMMVGTEAFF. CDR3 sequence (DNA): TGTGCCAGCAGCCCCATGATGGTAGGCACTGAAGCTTTCTTT.

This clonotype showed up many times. The CDR3 sequence is CSARGSGQETQYF. The CDR3 DNA is TGCAGTGCCAGGGGGAGCGGCCAAGAGACCCAGTACTTC. The chain has TRBV20-1 and TRBJ2-5, with 7 bases fitting TRBD1. The CDR3 sequence is 13 residues long. Germline V gene data show CDR1 as DFQATT and CDR2 as SNEGSKA (reference sequence). V gave up 6 bases and J gave up 1 base; unmatched junction bases: 5.

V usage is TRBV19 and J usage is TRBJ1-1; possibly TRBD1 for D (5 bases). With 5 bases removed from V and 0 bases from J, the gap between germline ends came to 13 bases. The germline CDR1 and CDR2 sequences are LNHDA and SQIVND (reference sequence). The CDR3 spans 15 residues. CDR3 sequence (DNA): TGTGCCAGTAGTTTTGGGGGTCACATGAACACTGAAGCTTTCTTT. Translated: CASSFGGHMNTEAFF.

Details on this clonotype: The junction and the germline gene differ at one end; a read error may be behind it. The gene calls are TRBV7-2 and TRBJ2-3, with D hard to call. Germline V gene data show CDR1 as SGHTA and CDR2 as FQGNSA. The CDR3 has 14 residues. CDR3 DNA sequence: TGTGCCAGCAGCTCGTGGGCCGGCACAGATACGCGGTATTTT. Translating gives CASSSWAGTDTRYF.

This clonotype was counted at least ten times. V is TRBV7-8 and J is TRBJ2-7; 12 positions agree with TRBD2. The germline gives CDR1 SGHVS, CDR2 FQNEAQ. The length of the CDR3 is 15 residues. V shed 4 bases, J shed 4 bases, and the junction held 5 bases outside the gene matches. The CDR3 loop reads CASSSWTSGAYEQYF. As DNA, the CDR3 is TGTGCCAGCAGCTCTTGGACTAGCGGGGCTTACGAGCAGTACTTC.